These T cell receptor beta chains were read from a single sample in a study of vaccination effects on CD4 cells after COVID-19. These TCRs' antigens remain unknown. Assay: immunoSEQ multiplex PCR; the TCRdb copy retains only in-frame clones and omits some. The data contain fewer than 30,000 clones, 76% of them singletons. This specimen consisted of CD4+ T cells from PBMCs cultured with HCoV-NL63 spike peptides, obtained before COVID-19 vaccination. The receptors were gathered from a human donor who received a COVID-19 vaccine. Each CDR3 is given with its conserved first and last residue. A D gene is named only where the DNA matches it firmly. The size entry is marked missing in some rows and otherwise reads once, few, many or a size class.

D gene | J gene | V gene | clone size | CDR3 DNA | CDR3 protein
- | TRBJ2-1 | TRBV6-4 | once | TGTGCCAGCAGAAAGTCCCCCGGGGATGAGCAGTTCTTC | CASRKSPGDEQFF
TRBD1 | TRBJ2-7 | TRBV2 | - | TGTGCCAGCAGTGAGGTAGCCGGGACAGGGCCCTACGAGCAGTACTTC | CASSEVAGTGPYEQYF
TRBD2 | TRBJ2-5 | TRBV3-1/TRBV3-2 | once | TGTGCCAGCAGCCAAGATCGACTAGCGGGGCAAGAGACCCAGTACTTC | CASSQDRLAGQETQYF
- | TRBJ2-3 | TRBV11-2 | - | TGTGCCAGCAGCTTAGATGGGCTAGCTGGCACAGATACGCAGTATTTT | CASSLDGLAGTDTQYF
TRBD2 | TRBJ2-2 | TRBV6-4 | - | TGTGCCAGCAGCGCCGGGACTAGTGCCGGGGAGCTGTTTTTT | CASSAGTSAGELFF
TRBD1 | TRBJ2-2 | TRBV11-3 | - | TGTGCCAGCAGCTCCCAGTTCGGCAGGGGGAGCGGGGAGCTGTTTTTT | CASSSQFGRGSGELFF
TRBD2 | TRBJ2-3 | TRBV2 | once | TGTGCCAGCAGTGAAAGGGCGGGAGGATTGGCGGATACGCAGTATTTT | CASSERAGGLADTQYF
TRBD1 | TRBJ1-2 | TRBV6-4 | - | TGTGCCAGCAGTGACTCGGACAGGGGTGGCTACACCTTC | CASSDSDRGGYTF
TRBD2 | TRBJ2-2 | TRBV10-3 | few | TGTGCCATCAGTGAGGCGGGGGGCGACACTAACACCGGGGAGCTGTTTTTT | CAISEAGGDTNTGELFF
- | TRBJ1-3 | TRBV4-2 | - | TGTGCCAGCAGCCTCCCTAGGGTCCCTATCTCTGGAAACACCATATATTTT | CASSLPRVPISGNTIYF
- | TRBJ1-1 | TRBV2 | - | TGTGCCAGCTCATCCCGGACAGTACCTGAAGCTTTCTTT | CASSSRTVPEAFF
TRBD1 | TRBJ2-1 | TRBV25-1 | - | TGTGCCAGCAGTGACTCACCTTGGGACAGGGGGGATGAGCAGTTCTTC | CASSDSPWDRGDEQFF
TRBD2 | TRBJ2-2 | TRBV10-3 | - | TGTGCCATCAGTGAGTCGATTAGCGGGGATATCGGGGAGCTGTTTTTT | CAISESISGDIGELFF
TRBD1 | TRBJ2-7 | TRBV18 | - | TGTGCCAGCTCACCTCCGGGACAGAGCCTCTACGAGCAGTACTTC | CASSPPGQSLYEQYF
- | TRBJ2-1 | TRBV12-3/TRBV12-4 | once | TGTGCCAGCACTAACCTCAATGAGCAGTTCTTC | CASTNLNEQFF
- | TRBJ1-2 | TRBV5-4 | - | TGTGCCAGCAGCCTCCAAGGGGGACAAGGATTATATGGCTACACCTTC | CASSLQGGQGLYGYTF
- | TRBJ1-2 | TRBV2 | - | TGTGCCAGCAGTCCCGGACAGTCCAACTATGGCTACACCTTC | CASSPGQSNYGYTF
- | TRBJ2-3 | TRBV5-4 | - | TGTGCCAGCAGCTTGGCCCCGACCGGGGGAGATACGCAGTATTTT | CASSLAPTGGDTQYF
TRBD1 | TRBJ1-5 | TRBV7-9 | few | TGTGCCAGCAGCTTAGCAGGGGGCATTCAGCCCCAGCATTTT | CASSLAGGIQPQHF
- | TRBJ2-3 | TRBV6-5 | once | TGTGCCAGCAGAGACTCGCAGCCATTAGATACGCAGTATTTT | CASRDSQPLDTQYF
TRBD2 | TRBJ2-3 | TRBV24-1 | - | TGTGCCACCAGTGATTTTCTAGCGGGGGGCACAGATACGCAGTATTTT | CATSDFLAGGTDTQYF
TRBD2 | TRBJ2-3 | TRBV2 | - | TGTGCCAGCAGTCCACGGACTAGCGGGGGAGATACGCAGTATTTT | CASSPRTSGGDTQYF
- | TRBJ2-3 | TRBV3-1/TRBV3-2 | - | TGTGCCAGCGGATATACCAGGGGGGCGGATAGCGGGCAGTATTTT | CASGYTRGADSGQYF
TRBD1 | TRBJ1-2 | TRBV29-1 | - | TGCAGCGTTGAGGACAGGGAGAACTATGGCTACACCTTC | CSVEDRENYGYTF
- | TRBJ1-6 | TRBV19 | - | TGTGCCAGTAGTCAGGGGATCTATAATTCACCCCTCCACTTT | CASSQGIYNSPLHF
- | TRBJ2-4 | TRBV5-8 | - | TGTGCCAGCAGCTTGACGATGAGAAACATTCAGTACTTC | CASSLTMRNIQYF
- | TRBJ2-7 | TRBV5-1 | - | TGCGCCAGCAGCGCAGATTACGAGCAGTACTTC | CASSADYEQYF
- | TRBJ1-1 | TRBV4-1 | - | TGCGCCAGCAGCCAAGTAGCAGGGCCAGTTAAAGCTTTCTTT | CASSQVAGPVKAFF
- | TRBJ2-1 | TRBV6-5 | once | TGTGCCAGCAGTTACGGATCCGTAGCCAATGAGCAGTTCTTC | CASSYGSVANEQFF
- | TRBJ2-3 | TRBV19 | - | TGTGCCAGTAAGGCGGCCACAGATACGCAGTATTTT | CASKAATDTQYF
TRBD2 | TRBJ2-5 | TRBV29-1 | - | TGCAGCGTTAGCGGGATTCAGCGGGAGACCCAGTACTTC | CSVSGIQRETQYF
- | TRBJ1-3 | TRBV6-2/TRBV6-3 | once | TGTGCCAGCAGTTACCCTGGAGGAAACACCATATATTTT | CASSYPGGNTIYF
- | TRBJ2-5 | TRBV7-9 | - | TGTGCCAGCAGCTTAGCGTCAGGGAGGGAGACCCAGTACTTC | CASSLASGRETQYF
TRBD1 | TRBJ2-7 | TRBV19 | - | TGTGCCAGTAGCAGACAGGGACAGGGGTCCCACGAGCAGTACTTC | CASSRQGQGSHEQYF
TRBD1 | TRBJ1-5 | TRBV7-9 | - | TGTGCCAGCAGCTTAGGGGGCAGGGGGACCTATCAGCCCCAGCATTTT | CASSLGGRGTYQPQHF
- | TRBJ1-2 | TRBV5-1 | - | TGCGCCAGCAGCTTAGAGCCGGGACTAGCTTATGGCTACACCTTC | CASSLEPGLAYGYTF
- | TRBJ1-2 | TRBV5-8 | - | TGTGCCAGCAGCTTTGAGGGCTATGGCTACACCTTC | CASSFEGYGYTF
- | TRBJ1-1 | TRBV5-6 | - | TGTGCCAGCAGTTACTTGCGGTCTATGAACACTGAAGCTTTCTTT | CASSYLRSMNTEAFF
TRBD1 | TRBJ1-1 | TRBV25-1 | few | TGTGCCAGCAGGGCAGCAGGGGGGGCCACTGAAGCTTTCTTT | CASRAAGGATEAFF
- | TRBJ2-2 | TRBV5-1 | - | TGCGCCAGCAGCTCGGGACAGAACACCGGGGAGCTGTTTTTT | CASSSGQNTGELFF
- | TRBJ1-1 | TRBV3-1/TRBV3-2 | - | TGTGCCAGCAGCCAATCCACCCTGGACACTGAAGCTTTCTTT | CASSQSTLDTEAFF
TRBD1 | TRBJ1-1 | TRBV7-9 | - | TGTGCCAGCAGCCCACAGGGGGCTAGGACTGAAGCTTTCTTT | CASSPQGARTEAFF
TRBD1 | TRBJ1-2 | TRBV2 | - | TGTGCCAGCAGTGAAAGGGGGCTTAGCTATGGCTACACCTTC | CASSERGLSYGYTF
TRBD2 | TRBJ2-5 | TRBV20-1 | - | TGCAGTGCTAGTCTAGCGGGAAGCCAAGAGACCCAGTACTTC | CSASLAGSQETQYF
- | TRBJ2-5 | TRBV5-1 | - | TGCGCCAGCAGCGGAGCTGGACCCACCCAAGAGACCCAGTACTTC | CASSGAGPTQETQYF
- | TRBJ2-7 | TRBV2 | - | TGTGCCAGCAGTCGGGAGAACTCTTACGAGCAGTACTTC | CASSRENSYEQYF
TRBD1 | TRBJ1-5 | TRBV19 | - | TGTGCCAGTAGCGACAGGGGGCGAGGCAATCAGCCCCAGCATTTT | CASSDRGRGNQPQHF
- | TRBJ1-2 | TRBV2 | - | TGTGCCAGCAGTGAAGGCCCGGAGCATGGCTACACCTTC | CASSEGPEHGYTF
- | TRBJ1-3 | TRBV3-1/TRBV3-2 | once | TGTGCCAGCAGCCAATTGAACACCATATATTTT | CASSQLNTIYF
- | TRBJ1-1 | TRBV6-5 | - | TGTGCCAGCGCCCAACAGGGATACACTGAAGCTTTCTTT | CASAQQGYTEAFF
TRBD2 | TRBJ2-7 | TRBV3-1/TRBV3-2 | - | TGTGCCAGCAGCCAAGAGCCTCGACTAGCGGGGGACGTGGACTTC | CASSQEPRLAGDVDF
- | TRBJ1-3 | TRBV7-8 | - | TGTGCCAGCAGCCTCCAGGGATCGATCTCTGGAAACACCATATATTTT | CASSLQGSISGNTIYF
TRBD2 | TRBJ2-5 | TRBV10-1 | - | TGCGCCAGCAGACTGACTAGCGGGGATGCCCAAGAGACCCAGTACTTC | CASRLTSGDAQETQYF
TRBD1 | TRBJ2-7 | TRBV19 | - | TGTGCCAGTAGTATAGTGGCGACAGGGGACTACGAGCAGTACTTC | CASSIVATGDYEQYF
TRBD2 | TRBJ2-1 | TRBV13 | - | TGTGCCAGCAGCACTCGCTTAGCCGGGACTAGCGGGAGTAAGGTTGGGGATGAGCAGTTCTTC | CASSTRLAGTSGSKVGDEQFF
TRBD2 | TRBJ2-2 | TRBV14 | - | TGTGCCAGCAGCCACGGGGGAGGGCCAAGGACCGGGGAGCTGTTTTTT | CASSHGGGPRTGELFF